Listed here is a single T cell receptor (beta chain). Which antigen it targets is not known. No per-base quality is available; no much larger clone lies one base away. These data are taken from a study of Ad26.COV2.S vaccination and SARS-CoV-2 variants (dated by TCRdb to the early 2020s). About the investigation overall: Donors in the vaccine arm were drawn from COV1001, a phase I-IIa trial of Ad26.COV2.S in healthy adults that was multicentre, randomized, double-blind and placebo-controlled. Sequencing of the TCRbeta repertoire served to evaluate the specificity and breadth of SARS-CoV-2-reactive T cell receptors following Ad26.COV2.S vaccination. The TCR-sequenced set comprised approximately 32 samples: around 20 Ad26.COV2.S vaccine recipients, 5 placebo recipients and 8 SARS-CoV-2 convalescent individuals. Ad26.COV2.S was administered intramuscularly at 5 x 10^10 or 1 x 10^11 viral particles, either as a single shot or as two shots given 56 days apart. Trial participants were randomized into five groups of five, in which low-dose or high-dose Ad26.COV2.S was given once or twice, or placebo was given on both occasions. Investigators did not know the trial group allocation while performing experiments and assessing outcomes. Overall study outcomes, separate from this receptor: Vaccine and placebo recipients had comparable non-spike TCR breadth, which fits with the vaccine containing only spike. The study lacked the statistical power to compare responses across vaccine doses or regimens. It was noted by the authors that total T cell responses may have been underestimated by the TCR breadth and depth analyses. Substantial breadth of spike-specific CD8+ and CD4+ T cell responses was reported after vaccination. Ad26.COV2.S recipients had higher spike-specific TCR breadth than placebo recipients (P = 0.0014).

From a lookup of the germline V gene, CDR1 and CDR2 are MNHEY and SVGAGI. Trimming removed 3 bases from V and 1 base from J, leaving 12 bases between the germline ends. The CDR3 measures 15 amino acids from cysteine to phenylalanine. Kept here is only the CDR3 DNA, which spans 45 bases and is read in frame from base 1. TCRbeta CDR3 regions were sequenced with the immunoSEQ Assay. After extraction, genomic DNA underwent amplification by bias-controlled multiplex PCR, followed by high-throughput sequencing. The paper's processing steps were these. Collapsing and filtering of sequences were performed to quantify the absolute abundance of each unique TCRbeta CDR3 region. T cell fraction was estimated by normalizing TCRbeta template counts to usable DNA, with usable DNA measured through amplification of reference genes found in all nucleated cells. Repertoire TCRs were annotated as SARS-CoV-2-specific by exact matching of V gene, CDR3 amino acid sequence and J gene to a known reactive TCR set. The reference SARS-CoV-2 TCR set came from MIRA and was filtered for enrichment in COVID-19-positive ImmuneCODE repertoires, removing public or cross-reactive TCRs. Using the MIRA antigens, annotated TCRs were further analysed by specific ORF or by position within an ORF. Depth was the summed frequency of annotated unique rearrangements, while breadth was defined as annotated unique rearrangements over total unique productive rearrangements. Two-sided Wilcoxon rank-sum tests were applied when comparing TCR breadth between groups. In TCRdb, the immuneACCESS table is reduced to in-frame sequences with V and J assigned. These tables do not hold every clone; where another copy was compared, an unresolved V gene accounts for under half, and the others remain unexplained. The DNA gave D and trimming, while V, J and clone size come from that table. The sample profile shows fewer than 800,000 clones; about 90% of them were found once. The top ten constitute around 1.4% of the sample.

What this sample's treatment or condition label stands for: 15 to 20 received Ad26.COV2.S at low or high dose, single or two shots; about 5 received placebo; per-sample allocation not given. For vaccine and placebo recipients, repertoires were sequenced using samples collected on day 63 after the first injection. Cohort 1b enrolled 25 or so adults aged 18-55 years at a single site in Boston, USA, between 29 July and 7 August 2020. Ad26.COV2.S consisted of a replication-incompetent adenovirus type 26 vector by which a prefusion-stabilized SARS-CoV-2 spike protein from the original Wuhan strain was expressed.

The rearranged segments are TRBV6-5 and TRBJ1-1, and the D gene may be TRBD1, 6 bases matching. Material: peripheral blood, obtained in a trial of Ad26.COV2.S vaccine versus placebo. This clonotype originated in a person aged 18-65 years who received the Ad26.COV2.S COVID-19 vaccine or a placebo. This receptor carries the CDR3 CASSYSETGNTEAFF. The DNA sequence follows: TGTGCCAGCAGTTATTCCGAGACAGGGAACACTGAAGCTTTCTTT.